This TCR beta chain derives from a study of graft-versus-host responses after intestinal transplantation. Regarding the study as a whole: Recipient bone marrow held GvH clones, some seen earlier in ileum or blood. Peak circulating GvH clone levels were associated with early post-transplant HvG declines. Allografts of one patient group, those with graft-donor T cell macrochimerism, had high graft-versus-host to host-versus-graft clonal ratios.

The table came from immunoSEQ multiplex PCR; TCRdb's copy has only in-frame clones and leaves some out. The table has over 9,500 clones, roughly 93% seen once; the top ten hold roughly 2%. This CDR3 has 16 amino acids. Germline V gene lookup returns CDR1 SGHAT and CDR2 FQNNGV. The J segment lost 0 bases and the V segment lost 3 bases, leaving 2 bases of the junction unmatched. For this clone: Its matching antigen is unknown.

This TCR derives from a human patient who received an intestinal transplant, so some T cells may come from the graft donor. This chain links TRBV11-2 with TRBJ2-7; 13 bases align to TRBD2. This sample comprised PBMCs, obtained 8 days after intestinal transplant. Written as DNA, the CDR3 is TGTGCCAGCAGCTTGTGGACTAGCGGGGGCTCCTACGAGCAGTACTTC. Its translation: CASSLWTSGGSYEQYF.